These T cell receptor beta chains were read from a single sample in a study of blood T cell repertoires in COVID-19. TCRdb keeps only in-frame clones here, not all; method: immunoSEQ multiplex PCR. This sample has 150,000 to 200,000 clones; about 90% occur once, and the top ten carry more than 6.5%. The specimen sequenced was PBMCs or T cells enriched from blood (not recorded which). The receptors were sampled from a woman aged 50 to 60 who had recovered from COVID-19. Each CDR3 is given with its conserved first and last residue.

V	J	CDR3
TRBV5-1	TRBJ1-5	CASRYLYSNQPQHF
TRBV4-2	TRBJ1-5	CASSQGTGDSNQPQHF
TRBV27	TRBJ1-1	CASSLYPGTTEAFF
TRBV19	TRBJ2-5	CASSMTVGETQYF
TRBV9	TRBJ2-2	CASSVRGTGHTHTGELFF
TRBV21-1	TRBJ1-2	CASSLWIGQGRSGTF
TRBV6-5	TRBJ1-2	CASSPDRDPYGYTF
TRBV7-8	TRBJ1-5	CASTDRGDQPQHF
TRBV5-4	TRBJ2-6	CASSLAGLAGGAGANVLTF
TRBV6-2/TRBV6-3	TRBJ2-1	CASSSGGASYNEQFF
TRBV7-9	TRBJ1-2	CASSLGQLNNYGYTF
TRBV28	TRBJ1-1	CASSFATGVITEAFF
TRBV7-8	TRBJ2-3	CASSLQAGVGASTDTQYF
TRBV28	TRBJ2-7	CASSLAASGSYEQYF
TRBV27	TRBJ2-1	CASSLEDSRWEQFF
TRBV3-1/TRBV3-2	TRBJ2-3	CASSQNRVIASTDTQYF
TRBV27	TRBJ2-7	CASSPGWEQYF
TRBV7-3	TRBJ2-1	CASSLTPGLAGVDEQFF
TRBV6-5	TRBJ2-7	CASSYSSWTEYEQYF
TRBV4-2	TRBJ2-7	CASSQRTNYEQYF
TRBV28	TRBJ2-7	CASSLSRQAYEQYF
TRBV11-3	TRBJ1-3	CASSHGQGSGNTIYF
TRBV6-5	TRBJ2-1	CASSYSGLAGGGEQFF
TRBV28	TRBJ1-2	CASRPPGTGHGGYTF
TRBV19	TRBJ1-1	CASKVTGVNTEAFF
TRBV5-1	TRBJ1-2	CASSLYAGTNYGYTF
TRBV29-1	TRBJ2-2	CSVVLQANTGELFF
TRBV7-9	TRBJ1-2	CASSFPQTGINYGYTF
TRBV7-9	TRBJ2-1	CASSLVQSYNEQFF
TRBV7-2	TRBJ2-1	CASSFFDQEQFF
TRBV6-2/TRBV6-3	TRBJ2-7	CASSSGQGFSYEQYF
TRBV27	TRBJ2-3	CASSLGKRVADTQYF
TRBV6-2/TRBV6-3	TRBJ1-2	CASSTTGGSGYTF
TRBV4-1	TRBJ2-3	CASSQDNPGEIPDTQYF
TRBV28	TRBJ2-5	CASSSGLAGGLARETQYF
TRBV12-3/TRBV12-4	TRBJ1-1	CASRDGGTEAFF
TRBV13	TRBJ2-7	CASSSLAGRTLNEQYF
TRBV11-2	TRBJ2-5	CASSLRQGARRTQETQYF
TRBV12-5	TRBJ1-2	CASGRNREHYGYTF
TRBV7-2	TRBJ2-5	CASSLDSRKETQYF
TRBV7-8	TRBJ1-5	CASSLRDRGNQPQHF
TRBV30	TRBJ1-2	CAWSSGSLYGYTF
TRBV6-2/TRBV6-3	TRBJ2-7	CASSALQVTYEQYF
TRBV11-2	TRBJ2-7	CASSLAGLHEQYF
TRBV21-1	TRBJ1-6	CASSKPLDRDKGPSSYNSPLHF
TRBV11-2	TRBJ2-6	CASSLGTGSFSGANVLTF
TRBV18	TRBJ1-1	CASSPTGTNTEAFF
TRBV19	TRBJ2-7	CASRDRTGAPYEQYF
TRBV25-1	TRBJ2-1	CASRGGVRDSYNEQFF
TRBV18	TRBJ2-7	CASSPAGSFYEQYF
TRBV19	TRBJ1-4	CASSNSYGNEKLFF
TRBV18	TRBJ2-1	CASSPGQGPYNEQFF
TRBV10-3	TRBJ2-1	CAISEGTGNGGYEQFF
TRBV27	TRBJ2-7	CASSPADRGNYYEQYF
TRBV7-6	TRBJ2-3	CASSLAGVGGTDTQYF
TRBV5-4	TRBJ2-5	CASSLAGGSETQYF
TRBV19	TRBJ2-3	CARHRGDGLRDTQYF
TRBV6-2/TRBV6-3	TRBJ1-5	CASSYLDSNQPQHF
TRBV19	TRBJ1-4	CASSTGGSGEKLFF